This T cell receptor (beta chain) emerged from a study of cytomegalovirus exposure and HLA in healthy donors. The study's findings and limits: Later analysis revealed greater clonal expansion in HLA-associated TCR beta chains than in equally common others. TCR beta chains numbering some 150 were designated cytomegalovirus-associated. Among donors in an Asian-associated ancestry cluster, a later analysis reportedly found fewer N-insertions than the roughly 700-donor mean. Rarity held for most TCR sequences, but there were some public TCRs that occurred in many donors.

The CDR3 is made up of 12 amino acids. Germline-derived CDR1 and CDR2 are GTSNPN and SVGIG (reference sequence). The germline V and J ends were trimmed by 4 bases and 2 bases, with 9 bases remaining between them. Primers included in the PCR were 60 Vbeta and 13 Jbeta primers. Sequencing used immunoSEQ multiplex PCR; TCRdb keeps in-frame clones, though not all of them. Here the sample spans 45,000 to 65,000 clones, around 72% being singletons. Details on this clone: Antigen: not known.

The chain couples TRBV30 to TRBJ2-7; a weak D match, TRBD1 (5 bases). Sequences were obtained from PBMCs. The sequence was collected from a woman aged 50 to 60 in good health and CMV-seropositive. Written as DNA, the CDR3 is TGTGCCTGGATAACAGGAGCCTACGAGCAGTACTTC. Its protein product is CAWITGAYEQYF.